Following are 21 T cell receptor beta chains from one sample sequenced in a study of blood T cell repertoires in COVID-19 (dated by TCRdb to about 2020). Libraries were constructed by the immunoSEQ multiplex PCR assay. Held by TCRdb, this immuneACCESS table contains in-frame sequences only and omits some clones. Under half of the omission traces to an unresolved V gene where checked; the cause of the rest is unknown. The sample table lists fewer than 35,000 clones, approximately 90% of them with a count of one. Jointly, the top ten make up more than 3% of the sample. Sequencing was carried out using peripheral blood. Receptor source: a man in his fifties or sixties with acute or convalescent COVID-19.

This clone was counted only a few times. The chain carries TRBV7-2 and TRBJ2-4, with D possibly matching TRBD1 (5 bases). The length of the CDR3 is 16 residues. The V gene's germline CDR1 is SGHTA and CDR2 FQGNSA. V shed 1 base and J shed 1 base, with 11 bases lying between them. CDR3 region: CASSLGETAAKNIQYF. The DNA of the CDR3 is TGTGCCAGCAGCTTAGGTGAGACAGCGGCCAAAAACATTCAGTACTTC. Combining the CDR3 with reference TRBV7-2 and TRBJ2-4 gives the whole variable domain GAGVSQSPSNKVTEKGKDVELRCDPISGHTALYWYRQSLGQGLEFLIYFQGNSAPDKSGLPSDRFSAERTGGSVSTLTIQRTQQEDSAVYLCASSLGETAAKNIQYFGAGTRLSVL.

J is TRBJ1-5 and V is TRBV11-2, with 7 bases lining up with TRBD1. There are 14 residues in the CDR3. The V gene end was trimmed by 3 bases and the J gene end by 3 bases; junction bases not matched to a gene: 2. Germline assignment: CDR1 SGHAT and CDR2 FQNNGV. DNA of the CDR3: TGTGCCAGCAGCTTGGGACAGTACAATCAGCCCCAGCATTTT. Its protein product is CASSLGQYNQPQHF.

V and J are TRBV2 and TRBJ2-1; TRBD2 agrees at 8 bases. Trimming at V came to 10 bases and at J to 6 bases, leaving 8 bases not matched to a gene. Per germline, CDR1 SNHLY and CDR2 FYNNEI. This CDR3 is 13 amino acids long. The CDR3 sequence is CAIASGRINEQFF. The CDR3 DNA follows: TGTGCCATCGCTAGCGGGCGCATCAATGAGCAGTTCTTC.

The chain is built from TRBV6-6 and TRBJ1-2; D perhaps matches TRBD1 (6 bases). Germline-derived CDR1 and CDR2 are MNHNY and SVGAGI (reference sequence). The CDR3 is 15 residues long. V lost 5 bases to trimming and J lost 0 bases, with 13 bases between them. CDR3 sequence (DNA): TGTGCCAGCAGTCCGGACAGCCAGTCTAACTATGGCTACACCTTC. Translation: CASSPDSQSNYGYTF.

This chain connects TRBV18 to TRBJ1-1, with 9 bases that match TRBD1. The ends lost 4 bases at V and 5 bases at J; junction bases unmatched: 2. In germline, CDR1 is KGHSH, CDR2 LQKENI. The CDR3 consists of 13 residues. CDR3 residues: CASSLQGATEAFF. DNA of the CDR3: TGTGCCAGCTCACTACAGGGGGCTACTGAAGCTTTCTTT.

V usage is TRBV6-5 and J usage is TRBJ1-5, with TRBD1 matching over 8 bases. Germline CDR1 MNHEY, CDR2 SVGAGI. Trimming cost V 6 bases and J 3 bases; bases outside gene matches: 4. The CDR3 runs 14 residues. CDR3 loop: CASSRTGLNQPQHF. The CDR3 region has the DNA TGTGCCAGCAGCCGGACAGGGCTCAATCAGCCCCAGCATTTT.

This chain uses TRBV27 with TRBJ2-1, with 13 positions matching TRBD2. V gave up 5 bases and J gave up 7 bases; unmatched junction bases: 8. The CDR3 consists of 16 residues. Germline V lookup: CDR1 MNHEY, CDR2 SMNVEV (reference sequence). The CDR3 bases are TGTGCCAGCAGTGCACCGGGACTAGCGGGATTAAATGAGCAGTTCTTC. This sequence encodes CASSAPGLAGLNEQFF.

The chain has TRBV12-3 or TRBV12-4 and TRBJ2-3; 8 bases are a match to TRBD2. This CDR3 comprises 13 residues. Trimming cost V 9 bases and J 1 base; bases outside gene matches: 3. CDR3 DNA sequence: TGTGCCAGTCAGACTAGCGGCACAGATACGCAGTATTTT. Translated, it gives CASQTSGTDTQYF.

This chain uses TRBV29-1 with TRBJ2-2, with D uncertain. V lost 4 bases, J lost 0 bases, and 6 bases lay in between. CDR3 length: 13 residues. Per germline, CDR1 SQVTM and CDR2 ANQGSEA. The CDR3 loop is CSVGQTNTGELFF. In DNA, the CDR3 is TGCAGCGTTGGGCAGACGAACACCGGGGAGCTGTTTTTT.

This clone was picked up one time. The rearrangement joins TRBV10-2 to TRBJ2-5; 7 nucleotides agree with TRBD1. The ends lost 8 bases at V and 9 bases at J; junction bases unmatched: 9. Looked up from germline, CDR1 is WSHSY and CDR2 is SAAADI. This CDR3 spans 12 amino acids. DNA of the CDR3: TGCGCCAGCGGGGACCCTCAGGGGGCCCAGTACTTC. Protein product: CASGDPQGAQYF.

The chain employs TRBV4-2 and TRBJ2-5, with D perhaps matching TRBD2 (7 bases). Germline V gene data show CDR1 as LGHNA and CDR2 as YNFKEQ. This CDR3 region has 16 residues. Between the trimmed V and J ends, which lost 5 bases and 0 bases, there was a span of 16 bases. In DNA, the CDR3 is TGTGCCAGCAGCGTAGGGGGGGGGCCCTACCAAGAGACCCAGTACTTC. Protein: CASSVGGGPYQETQYF.

The CDR3 DNA follows: TGCGCCAGCACGACTAGCGGGAGGCACACAGATACGCAGTATTTT. It translates to CASTTSGRHTDTQYF. The chain uses TRBV5-1 and TRBJ2-3; the match to TRBD2 covers 13 bases. The germline V gene has CDR1 SGHRS and CDR2 YFSETQ. V was pared by 6 bases and J by 2 bases, with 3 bases of the junction left unmatched. The CDR3 is made up of 15 amino acids.

CDR3 region: CATSTRASEMGNEQFF. CDR3 nucleotide sequence: TGTGCCACCAGCACTAGGGCTAGCGAGATGGGCAATGAGCAGTTCTTC. The chain recombines TRBV15 with TRBJ2-1; the D gene is possibly TRBD2 (6 bases). Trimming shortened V by 4 bases and J by 6 bases, and 19 bases separated the two germline ends. CDR1 LNHNV and CDR2 YYDKDF come from the germline V gene (reference sequence). CDR3 size: 16 residues.

The chain is built from TRBV6-2 or TRBV6-3 and TRBJ1-5, with 11 bases lining up with TRBD1. Germline values: CDR1 MNHEY, CDR2 SVGEGT. V dropped 3 bases and J dropped 4; count of bases not matched to a gene: 8. This CDR3 is built from 17 residues. The CDR3, as DNA: TGTGCCAGCAGTTATCGGGACAGGGGGATAGGTAATCAGCCCCAGCATTTT. This translates into CASSYRDRGIGNQPQHF.

A few counts support this clone. The V gene is TRBV5-1, the J gene TRBJ1-4; a possible D gene is TRBD1 (5 bases). CDR3 length: 15 amino acids. Trimming removed 4 bases from V and 5 bases from J, with 15 bases in between. Germline-derived CDR1 and CDR2 are SGHRS and YFSETQ. The CDR3 DNA sequence: TGCGCCAGCAGCCCGACCGACAGTAAGAATGAAAAACTGTTTTTT. Translation gives CASSPTDSKNEKLFF.

This chain connects TRBV24-1 to TRBJ2-1, with 14 nucleotides matching TRBD2. V trimming: 4 bases; J trimming: 5 bases; junction bases outside the gene matches: 3. Germline V lookup: CDR1 KGHDR, CDR2 SFDVKD. The CDR3 totals 16 residues. The CDR3 sequence is CATSDGGLAGDNEQFF. DNA of the CDR3: TGTGCCACCAGTGACGGGGGACTAGCGGGAGACAATGAGCAGTTCTTC.

This clone was seen just once. The V gene is TRBV6-5, the J gene TRBJ2-2; D is unresolved. Trimming cost V 0 bases and J 8 bases, with 10 bases left between them. The CDR3 extends over 14 amino acids. The germline gives CDR1 MNHEY, CDR2 SVGAGI. CDR3 in amino acids: CASSYSHARGELFF. In DNA, the CDR3 is TGTGCCAGCAGTTACTCCCACGCGAGAGGGGAGCTGTTTTTT.

The genes are TRBV11-2 and TRBJ1-5; D unresolved. Per the germline V gene, CDR1 is SGHAT and CDR2 is FQNNGV. V lost 2 bases and J lost 0, with 11 bases in between. CDR3 length: 16 amino acids. The CDR3 spells CASSLIPGYSNQPQHF. Here the CDR3 DNA reads TGTGCCAGCAGCTTAATCCCAGGATATAGCAATCAGCCCCAGCATTTT.

J is TRBJ1-3 and V is TRBV7-8; D might be TRBD1 (6 bases). The V and J ends lost 4 bases and 0 bases respectively, with 13 bases between them. CDR3 size: 16 residues. CDR1 SGHVS and CDR2 FQNEAQ come from the germline V gene. The CDR3 spells CASSSNRAVSGNTIYF. For the CDR3, the DNA is TGTGCCAGCAGCTCGAACAGGGCAGTCTCTGGAAACACCATATATTTT.

The chain links TRBV9 to TRBJ2-3, with TRBD2 matching 8 bases. This CDR3 comprises 17 residues. V was clipped by 3 bases and J by 6 bases; unmatched bases: 15. Germline V gene data show CDR1 as SGDLS and CDR2 as YYNGEE. CDR3 sequence (DNA): TGTGCCAGCAGCGCCAACGGACTAGCCCCCCTGGGGGATACGCAGTATTTT. As protein: CASSANGLAPLGDTQYF. Using reference TRBV9 and TRBJ2-3 for the parts outside the CDR3, the full variable domain is DSGVTQTPKHLITATGQRVTLRCSPRSGDLSVYWYQQSLDQGLQFLIQYYNGEERAKGNILERFSAQQFPDLHSELNLSSLELGDSALYFCASSANGLAPLGDTQYFGPGTRLTVL.

The chain combines TRBV21-1 with TRBJ2-2; TRBD1 is taken as the D call from the table, unchecked against the DNA. TRBV21-1 is noted as a pseudogene. This CDR3 comprises 17 residues. In DNA form, the CDR3 reads TGTGCCAGCAGCAATTTATTGGTGACAGGGAACACCGGGGAGCTGTTTTTT. Protein: CASSNLLVTGNTGELFF.